Listed here are 8 T cell receptor beta chains from one sample, sequenced in a study of regulatory T cells in long-lasting Graves disease. Through Arm-PCR of CDR3 regions and iRepertoire HTBI primers, TCR beta libraries were built. TCRdb passed the multiplex PCR reads through MiXCR, listing each CDR3 protein once. Among about 560,000 distinct CDR3 sequences listed, roughly a sixth were seen once. Sample time point: newly diagnosed GD, antithyroid drugs for less than 3 months. The TCR library was made from RNA extracted from PBMCs. This same sample was also taken into another study, of T cells in Graves' hyperthyroidism and ophthalmopathy.

Specimen: peripheral blood mononuclear cells (PBMCs), collected at new diagnosis, from a patient treated with antithyroid drugs. The receptor source for this set is a man younger than 35 with Graves disease.

Ten or more counts support this clonotype. The chain joins TRBV7-3 to TRBJ2-5; TRBD1 matches 7 bases. The CDR3 totals 14 residues. Germline CDR1 and CDR2: SGHTA and FQGTGA. The trim removed 2 bases at V and 5 bases at J, leaving 5 bases unmatched. The CDR3 sequence is CASSLGATGETQYF. In DNA, the CDR3 is TGTGCCAGCAGCTTAGGGGCGACAGGGGAGACCCAGTACTTC.

The V and J genes are TRBV7-8 and TRBJ2-5, with 14 bases that match TRBD2. CDR1 is SGHVS and CDR2 is FQNEAQ in the germline V gene. V gave up 6 bases and J gave up 5 bases; unmatched junction bases: 11. The CDR3 covers 17 residues. The CDR3 nucleotides read TGTGCCAGCAGAGGGACTAGCGGGAGAAGGATGTACGAGACCCAGTACTTC. This encodes CASRGTSGRRMYETQYF.

This clonotype came up a few times. Germline and junction disagree at one end, which may indicate a read error. The gene calls are TRBV5-4 and TRBJ2-7; 8 bases line up with TRBD2. The CDR3 runs to 17 residues. Looked up from germline, CDR1 is SGHNT and CDR2 is YYREEE (reference sequence). The CDR3 loop is CASSWGPGLEETYAQYF. CDR3 bases: TGTGCCAGCAGCTGGGGGCCGGGACTAGAGGAAACATACGCGCAGTACTTC.

The chain recombines TRBV5-6 with TRBJ1-5, with no clear D. Looked up from germline, CDR1 is SGHDT and CDR2 is YYEEEE. Trimming shortened V by 0 bases and J by 4 bases, and 11 bases separated the two germline ends. This CDR3 region has 15 residues. The CDR3 DNA reads as TGTGCCAGCAGCTTGGGGGTTGTTGGGAATCAGCCCCAGCATTTT. Protein sequence: CASSLGVVGNQPQHF.

Ten or more counts support this clonotype. V gene TRBV5-1 combines with J gene TRBJ2-7; no clear D gene. The length of the CDR3 is 13 residues. Germline CDR1 is SGHRS and CDR2 is YFSETQ. The V end was cut by 4 bases, the J end by 9 bases, with 17 bases between. The CDR3 spells CASSMEFGRGQYF. CDR3 in DNA: TGCGCCAGCAGCATGGAGTTCGGGCGCGGGCAGTACTTC.

J is TRBJ1-6 and V is TRBV28, with TRBD1 matching over 7 bases. The CDR3 extends over 15 amino acids. V lost 5 bases to trimming and J lost 7 bases; unmatched junction nucleotides: 8. Germline V gene lookup returns CDR1 MDHEN and CDR2 SYDVKM. CDR3 nucleotide sequence: TGTGCCAGCAGTCCCCACAGGGGACCCAATTCACCCCTCCACTTT. Its translation is CASSPHRGPNSPLHF.

Remarks on this clonotype: A much larger clone lies one base from this, so it may be a read error. The chain employs TRBV30 and TRBJ2-3; D is ambiguous. The end of the DNA fits TRBJ2-5 better, so the J call may be wrong. Germline V gene data show CDR1 as GTSNPN and CDR2 as SVGIG (reference sequence). The CDR3 extends over 12 amino acids. CDR3 loop: CDWSQGSETQYF. For the CDR3, the DNA is TGTGACTGGAGCCAAGGGTCAGAGACCCAGTACTTC.

In the case of this clonotype: One base separates it from a far larger clone, so it is likely a read error. The chain recombines TRBV11-2 with TRBJ2-3; D might be TRBD1 or TRBD2, each matching 6 bases. The J call is uncertain, as TRBJ2-1 better fits the DNA end. The CDR3 sequence is 15 residues long. Germline V lookup: CDR1 SGHAT, CDR2 FQNNGV. The DNA for the CDR3 is TGTGCCAGCAGCCCCGAACCCGGAGGGGGAAATGGGCAGTTCTTC. This sequence encodes CASSPEPGGGNGQFF.